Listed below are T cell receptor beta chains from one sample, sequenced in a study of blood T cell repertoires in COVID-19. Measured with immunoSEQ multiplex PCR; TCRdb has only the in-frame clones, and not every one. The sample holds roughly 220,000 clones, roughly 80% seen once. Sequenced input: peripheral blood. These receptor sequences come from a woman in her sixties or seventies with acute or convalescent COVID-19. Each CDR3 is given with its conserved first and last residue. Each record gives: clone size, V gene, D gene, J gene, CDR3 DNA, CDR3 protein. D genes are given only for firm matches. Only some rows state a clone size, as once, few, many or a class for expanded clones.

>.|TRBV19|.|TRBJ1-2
TGTGCCAGTAGTATGGCCCGGGGGATCGACTATGGCTACACCTTC
CASSMARGIDYGYTF
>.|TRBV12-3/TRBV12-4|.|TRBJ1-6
TGTGCCAGCAGTCCTGGAGAAGGTTCACCCCTCCACTTT
CASSPGEGSPLHF
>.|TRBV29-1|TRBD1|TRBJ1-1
TGCAGCGTTGAACGGGACAGGGCTGACACTGAAGCTTTCTTT
CSVERDRADTEAFF
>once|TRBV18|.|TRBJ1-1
TGTGCCAGCTCACCCCAGGGTAGTGGTGTCACTGAAGCTTTCTTT
CASSPQGSGVTEAFF
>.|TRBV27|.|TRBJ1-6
TGTGCCAGCAGTTTAACCAGGGGTAATTCACCCCTCCACTTT
CASSLTRGNSPLHF
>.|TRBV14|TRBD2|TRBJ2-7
TGTGCCAGCAGGAGACCCGGGCCAGCTCGACTAGCGGGGGGCCAAATGGACTACGAGCAGTACTTC
CASRRPGPARLAGGQMDYEQYF
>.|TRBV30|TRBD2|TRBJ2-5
TGTGCCTGGAGTGTATCTAGCGGGGGGCAACAGACCCAGTACTTC
CAWSVSSGGQQTQYF
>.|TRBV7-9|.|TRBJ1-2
TGTGCCAGCAGCTTAGACACAGTTGGCTACACCTTC
CASSLDTVGYTF
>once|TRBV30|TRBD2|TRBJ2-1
TGTGCCTGGAGTGTCGGGACTAGCGGGGGGAGGTACAATGAGCAGTTCTTC
CAWSVGTSGGRYNEQFF
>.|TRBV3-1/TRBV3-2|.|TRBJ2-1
TGTGCCAGCAGCCAAGACGGTGGGAGGAATGAGCAGTTCTTC
CASSQDGGRNEQFF
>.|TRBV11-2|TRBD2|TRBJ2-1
TGTGCCAGCAGCGAGGCGGGGGGCGCCTACAATGAGCAGTTCTTC
CASSEAGGAYNEQFF
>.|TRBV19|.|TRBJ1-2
TGTGCCAGTAGTACAAGACGGGACTCGGGCTACACCTTC
CASSTRRDSGYTF
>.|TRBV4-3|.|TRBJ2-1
TGCGCCAGCAGCCAGACGGGCAATGAGCAGTTCTTC
CASSQTGNEQFF
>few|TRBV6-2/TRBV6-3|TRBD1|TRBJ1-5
TGTGCCAGCAGCCCCGGGACAGCCTTTCATAGCAATCAGCCCCAGCATTTT
CASSPGTAFHSNQPQHF
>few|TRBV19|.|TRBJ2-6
TGTGCCAGTAGCCACAGGGCTGGGGCCAACGTCCTGACTTTC
CASSHRAGANVLTF
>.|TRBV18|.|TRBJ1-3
TGTGCCAGCTCACCGCCGGGTCCTCCGGCTGGAAACACCATATATTTT
CASSPPGPPAGNTIYF
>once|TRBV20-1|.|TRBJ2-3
TGCAGTGCTAGTGGACGGGGATGGGGCACAGATACGCAGTATTTT
CSASGRGWGTDTQYF
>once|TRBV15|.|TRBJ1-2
TGTGCCACCAGCAGAGTCAAGCAGGGCCCCTATGGCTACACCTTC
CATSRVKQGPYGYTF
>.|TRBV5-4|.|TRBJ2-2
TGTGCCAGCAGCTTGACAGGGACCACCGGGGAGCTGTTTTTT
CASSLTGTTGELFF
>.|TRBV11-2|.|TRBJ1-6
TGTGCCAGCACTACGTCATGGAATTCACCCCTCCACTTT
CASTTSWNSPLHF